Included here is one T cell receptor (beta chain) sequence, with context. Its cognate antigen has yet to be identified. Base qualities are not provided; no much larger clone lies one nucleotide away. TCRbeta CDR3 regions were amplified from genomic DNA by means of the immunoSEQ Assay, a bias-controlled multiplex PCR. Per the original workflow: Within the assay, amplification of reference gene primers was used to estimate how many nucleated cells each sample contained. To quantify the absolute abundance of each unique TCRbeta CDR3 rearrangement, sequence reads were collapsed and filtered. For each sample, productive Simpson clonality was calculated as the square root of Simpson's diversity index across productive rearrangements. The clones in this table, taken by TCRdb from immuneACCESS, are in-frame only. Not every clone is retained; where verified, under half of the shortfall comes from an unresolved V gene, and the cause of the rest is unknown. That table gives V, J and clone size, and the DNA gave D and trimming. The sample data list tens of thousands of clones, and 70% to 90% of these were observed just once. The ten largest make up roughly 6.9% of the sample.

The CDR3 runs 13 residues from the cysteine to the phenylalanine. The read is trimmed to its CDR3 DNA, 39 bases read in frame from base 1. CDR1 KGHDR and CDR2 SFDVKD were looked up in the germline V gene. Germline trimming amounts to 7 bases on V and 5 bases on J, with 3 as the count of junction bases outside the gene matches. This entry belongs to a study of blood T cell repertoires in COVID-19 (dated by TCRdb to 2019 to 2021). Some background on the complete study: The collaborator samples originated in the United States, Italy and Spain and spanned the acute and convalescent phases of COVID-19. The material from the prospective study consisted of cDNA or gDNA derived from T cells, B-cell-depleted T cells, or PBMCs. The dataset comprised deeply sampled blood TCRbeta repertoires from subjects exposed to, actively infected with, or recovered from COVID-19. The repertoires were released in a freely available public database meant as a resource for research on the immune response to SARS-CoV-2. Samples came from the ongoing ImmuneRACE study (first 160 participants) plus 1,254 subjects from 6 global collaborators. A de-identified subject ID, COVID-19 status, age in years and sex were almost always included in the sample metadata. Where HLA class I and class II types were available, the types were taken from metadata supplied by the sample provider, not from assay-based typing. General findings and caveats noted by the study authors: The quantity of clinical and demographic metadata differed by source and by participant and was supplied without curation.

Collaborating institutions collected whole blood in K2EDTA tubes following their own protocols. For TCRbeta analysis, collaborators shipped samples in one of three forms: frozen whole blood, isolated PBMCs, or DNA extracted from either of those sample types. This receptor chain uses TRBV24-1 and TRBJ2-3, and 9 junctional nucleotides match TRBD1. Source material: peripheral blood. This clonotype was sampled from a man in his 60s with acute or convalescent COVID-19. The CDR3 here reads CATSGTGLDTQYF. The DNA sequence is TGTGCCACCAGCGGGACAGGGTTAGATACGCAGTATTTT.